This T cell receptor beta chain was sequenced for a study of early T cells in non-severe SARS-CoV-2 infection. Trimming stripped 1 base from V and 6 bases from J, with 11 bases between. The length of the CDR3 is 14 residues. CDR1 and CDR2 (germline): SGHRS, YFSETQ. In the library, individual cDNA molecules carried attached unique molecular identifiers. MiXCR was run by TCRdb on the 5' RACE reads, yielding one entry per CDR3 protein. The sample lists about 63,000 distinct CDR3 sequences, 13% seen once, with around 5% in the top ten. This clonotype showed up many times. The sequenced material came from whole blood. The chain joins TRBV5-1 to TRBJ2-1, with TRBD2 as a possible D gene (5 bases). The sequence came from an adult who was a healthcare worker with PCR-confirmed SARS-CoV-2 infection or an uninfected control (not recorded which). The CDR3 DNA reads as TGCGCCAGCAGCTTGTATTTGGGAGTCAATGAGCAGTTCTTC. Its protein is CASSLYLGVNEQFF.